This T cell receptor (beta chain) was recorded in a study of T cell changes during pregnancy in multiple sclerosis. This clone has a single count. The CDR3 has 17 amino acids. Unmatched junction bases numbered 6, after V lost 4 bases and J lost 0 bases. Germline V gene data show CDR1 as SGDLS and CDR2 as YYNGEE. Sequenced by immunoSEQ multiplex PCR; TCRdb stores in-frame clones only, minus some. The sample includes about 38,000 clones, approximately 90% of them seen just once. V is TRBV9 and J is TRBJ1-4, with 10 bases that match TRBD1. The TCR sequence derives from a female donor in good health, enrolled as a control in a pregnancy study. The starting material was CD4+ T cells from peripheral blood mononuclear cells, obtained in the third trimester of pregnancy. The CDR3 DNA reads as TGTGCCAGCAGCTTAGGACAGGGGGTTGCAACTAATGAAAAACTGTTTTTT. It is translated as CASSLGQGVATNEKLFF.